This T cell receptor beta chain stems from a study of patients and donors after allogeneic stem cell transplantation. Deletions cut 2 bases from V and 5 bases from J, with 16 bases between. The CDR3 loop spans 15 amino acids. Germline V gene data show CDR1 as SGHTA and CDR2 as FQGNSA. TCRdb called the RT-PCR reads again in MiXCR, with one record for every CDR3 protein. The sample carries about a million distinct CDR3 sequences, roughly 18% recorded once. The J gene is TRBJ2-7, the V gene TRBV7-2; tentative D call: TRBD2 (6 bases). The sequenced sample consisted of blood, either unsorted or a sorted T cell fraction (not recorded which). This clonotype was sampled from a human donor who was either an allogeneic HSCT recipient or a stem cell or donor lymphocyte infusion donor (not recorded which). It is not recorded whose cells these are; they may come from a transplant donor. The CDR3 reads CASSLWLRGGNEQYF. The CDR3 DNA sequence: TGTGCCAGCAGCTTATGGCTGCGGGGTGGCAACGAGCAGTACTTC.